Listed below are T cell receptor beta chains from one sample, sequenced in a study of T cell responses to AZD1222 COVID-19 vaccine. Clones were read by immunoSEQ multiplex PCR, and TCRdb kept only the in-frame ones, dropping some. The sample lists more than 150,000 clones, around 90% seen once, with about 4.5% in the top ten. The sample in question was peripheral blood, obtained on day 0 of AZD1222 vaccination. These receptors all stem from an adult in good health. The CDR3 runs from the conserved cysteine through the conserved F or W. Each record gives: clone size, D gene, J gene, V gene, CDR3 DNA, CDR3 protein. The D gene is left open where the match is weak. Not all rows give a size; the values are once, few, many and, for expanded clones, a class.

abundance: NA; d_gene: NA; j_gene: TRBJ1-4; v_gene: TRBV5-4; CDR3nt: TGTGCCAGCAGCTTGGAACGGGGGACGGCTAATGAAAAACTGTTTTTT; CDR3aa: CASSLERGTANEKLFF
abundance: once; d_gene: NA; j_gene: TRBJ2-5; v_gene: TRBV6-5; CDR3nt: TGTGCCAGCAGCCGGGACATACAAGAGACCCAGTACTTC; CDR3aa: CASSRDIQETQYF
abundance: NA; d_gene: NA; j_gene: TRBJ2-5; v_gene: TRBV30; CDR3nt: TGTGCCTGGGAGAGTATCGTAGGGCGGATAGAGACCCAGTACTTC; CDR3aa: CAWESIVGRIETQYF
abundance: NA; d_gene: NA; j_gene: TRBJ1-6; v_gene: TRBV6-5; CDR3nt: TGTGCCAGCAGTTACTCGATCTCACAATTTGGTTCACCCCTCCACTTT; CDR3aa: CASSYSISQFGSPLHF
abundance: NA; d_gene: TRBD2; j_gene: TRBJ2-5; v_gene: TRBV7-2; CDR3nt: TGTGCCAGCAGCGCCGGGCGGGGGGGTGGAGAGACCCAGTACTTC; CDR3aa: CASSAGRGGGETQYF
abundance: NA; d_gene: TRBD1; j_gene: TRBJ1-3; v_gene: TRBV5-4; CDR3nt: TGTGCCAGCAGCCCTAGACAGGGGGCGGGAGGAAACACCATATATTTT; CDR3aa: CASSPRQGAGGNTIYF
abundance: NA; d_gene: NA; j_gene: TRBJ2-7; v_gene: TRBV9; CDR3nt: TGTGCCAGCAGCATGGGGCCCGGGGTAGAGGAGCAGTACTTC; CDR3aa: CASSMGPGVEEQYF
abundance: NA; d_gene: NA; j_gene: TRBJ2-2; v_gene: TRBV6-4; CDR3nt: TGTGCCAGCAGTGACCTGCCGAGGGTCGGGGAGCTGTTTTTT; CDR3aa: CASSDLPRVGELFF
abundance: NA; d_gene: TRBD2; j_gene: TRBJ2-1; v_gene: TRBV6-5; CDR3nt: TGTGCCAGCAGTTCAGCCGGGACTAGCTACAATGAGCAGTTCTTC; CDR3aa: CASSSAGTSYNEQFF
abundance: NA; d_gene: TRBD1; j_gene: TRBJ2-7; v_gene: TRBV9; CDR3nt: TGTGCCAGCAGCGAAACAACAGGGGACGCTGGCGAGCAGTACTTC; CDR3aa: CASSETTGDAGEQYF
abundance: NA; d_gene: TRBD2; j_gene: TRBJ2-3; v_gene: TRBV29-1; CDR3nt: TGCAGCGTTGAAGAGGACGGGAGGACTCAGATAGATACGCAGTATTTT; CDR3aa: CSVEEDGRTQIDTQYF
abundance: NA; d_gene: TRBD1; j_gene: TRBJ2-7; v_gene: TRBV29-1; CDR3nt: TGCAGCTCCCGGACAGGGGCCTACGAGCAGTACTTC; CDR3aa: CSSRTGAYEQYF
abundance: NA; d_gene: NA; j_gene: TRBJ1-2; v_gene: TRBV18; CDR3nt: TGTGCCAGCTCACCATCTATTGTCGATGGCTACACCTTC; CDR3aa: CASSPSIVDGYTF
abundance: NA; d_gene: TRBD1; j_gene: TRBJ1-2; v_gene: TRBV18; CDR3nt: TGTGCCAGCTCACCATTAGGGACAGGGAATCCCTTTGGCTACACCTTC; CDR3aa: CASSPLGTGNPFGYTF
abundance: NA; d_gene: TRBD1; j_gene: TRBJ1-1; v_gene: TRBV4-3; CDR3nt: TGCGCCAGCAGCCAGACACAGGGGACCGACACTGAAGCTTTCTTT; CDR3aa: CASSQTQGTDTEAFF
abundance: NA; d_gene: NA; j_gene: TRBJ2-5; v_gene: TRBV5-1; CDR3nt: TGCGCCAGCAGTCAACGACAGCTGCAAGAGACCCAGTACTTC; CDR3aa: CASSQRQLQETQYF
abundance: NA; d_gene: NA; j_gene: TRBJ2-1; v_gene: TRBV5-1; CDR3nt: TGCGCCAGCAGCCCCCGGGTTTCGCGGGTATACAATGAGCAGTTCTTC; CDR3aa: CASSPRVSRVYNEQFF
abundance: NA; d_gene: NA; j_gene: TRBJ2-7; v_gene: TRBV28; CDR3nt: TGTGCCAGCAGTTCTCCGGGACGGGGCGAGTACGAGCAGTACTTC; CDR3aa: CASSSPGRGEYEQYF
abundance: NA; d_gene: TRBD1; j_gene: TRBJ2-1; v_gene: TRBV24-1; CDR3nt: TGTGCCACCAGTGACCCGAGAGGGGGCGACTACAATGAGCAGTTCTTC; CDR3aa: CATSDPRGGDYNEQFF
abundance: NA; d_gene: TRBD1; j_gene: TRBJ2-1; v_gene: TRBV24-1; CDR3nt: TGTGCCACCAGTGATAGGACAGGTGGAAAGCAGTTCTTC; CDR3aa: CATSDRTGGKQFF
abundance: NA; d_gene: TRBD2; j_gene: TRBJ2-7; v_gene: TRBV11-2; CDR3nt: TGTGCCAGCAGTCCGATAGCGGGGGCCTACGAGCAGTACTTC; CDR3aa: CASSPIAGAYEQYF
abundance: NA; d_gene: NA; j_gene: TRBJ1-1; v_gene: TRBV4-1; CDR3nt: TGCGCCAGCAGCCAAGGAACCGTACAGGCCTGGAACACTGAAGCTTTCTTT; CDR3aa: CASSQGTVQAWNTEAFF
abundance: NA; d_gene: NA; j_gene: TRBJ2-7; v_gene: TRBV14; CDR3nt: TGTGCCAGCAGCCAAGGTCTCATTTTGAGAGCTTGGGACGAGCAGTACTTC; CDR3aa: CASSQGLILRAWDEQYF
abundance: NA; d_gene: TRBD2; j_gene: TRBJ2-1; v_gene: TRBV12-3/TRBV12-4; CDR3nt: TGTGCCAGCAGTAGCGGGACTTCCAATGAGCAGTTCTTC; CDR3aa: CASSSGTSNEQFF
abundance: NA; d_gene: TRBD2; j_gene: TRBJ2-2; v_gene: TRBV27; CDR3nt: TGTGCCAGCAGTTTACGCACGACTAGCGGAAACACCGGGGAGCTGTTTTTT; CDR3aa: CASSLRTTSGNTGELFF
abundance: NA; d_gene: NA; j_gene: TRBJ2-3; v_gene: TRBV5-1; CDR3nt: TGCGCCAGCAGCCCTCTGAGTCGGGGCACAGATACGCAGTATTTT; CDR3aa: CASSPLSRGTDTQYF
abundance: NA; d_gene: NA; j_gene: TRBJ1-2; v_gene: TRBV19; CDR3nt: TGTGCCAGTACCAGTGACCGGGACCTATTCTATGGCTACACCTTC; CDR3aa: CASTSDRDLFYGYTF
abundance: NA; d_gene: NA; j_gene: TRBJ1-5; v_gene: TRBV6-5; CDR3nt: TGTGCCAGCAGTTACTCGGGAGATCAGCCCCAGCATTTT; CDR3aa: CASSYSGDQPQHF
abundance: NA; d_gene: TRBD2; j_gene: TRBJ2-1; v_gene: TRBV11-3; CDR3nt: TGTGCCAGCAGCGCCTCCGGGACTAGCGGGAGGGAAAATGAGCAGTTCTTC; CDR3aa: CASSASGTSGRENEQFF
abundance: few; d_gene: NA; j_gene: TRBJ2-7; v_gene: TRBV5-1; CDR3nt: TGCGCCAGCAGCCGCTCGACAGGTTCCTACGAGCAGTACTTC; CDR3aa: CASSRSTGSYEQYF
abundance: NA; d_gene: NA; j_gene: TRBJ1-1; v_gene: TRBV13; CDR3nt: TGTGCCAGCAGCTTAGTTCGAGACACTGAAGCTTTCTTT; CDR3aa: CASSLVRDTEAFF
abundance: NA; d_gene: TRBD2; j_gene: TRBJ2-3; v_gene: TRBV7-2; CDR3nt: TGTGCCAGCAGCTCCAGGACAGCGGGGGGCACAGATACGCAGTATTTT; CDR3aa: CASSSRTAGGTDTQYF
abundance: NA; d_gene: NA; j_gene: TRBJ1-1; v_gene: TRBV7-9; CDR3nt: TGTGCCAGCAGACGACATCAGAACACTGAAGCTTTCTTT; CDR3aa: CASRRHQNTEAFF
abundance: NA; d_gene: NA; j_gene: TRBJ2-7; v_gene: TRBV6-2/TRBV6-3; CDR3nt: TGTGCCAGCAGCCTCGGGGGTTCTACCTACGAGCAGTACTTC; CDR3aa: CASSLGGSTYEQYF
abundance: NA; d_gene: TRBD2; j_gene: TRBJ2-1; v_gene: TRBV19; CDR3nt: TGTGCCAGTACGTCAACTAGCGGGATCAATGAGCAGTTCTTC; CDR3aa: CASTSTSGINEQFF
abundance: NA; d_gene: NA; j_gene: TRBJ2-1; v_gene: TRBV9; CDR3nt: TGTGCCAGCAGCCCCGGACCAATCCCCTACAATGAGCAGTTCTTC; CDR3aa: CASSPGPIPYNEQFF